Listed here is a single T cell receptor (beta chain). The data were obtained in a study of blood T cell repertoires in COVID-19. From germline, CDR1 is LGHNA and CDR2 YSLEER. V dropped 0 bases and J dropped 2; count of bases not matched to a gene: 9. CDR3 length: 18 amino acids. Using immunoSEQ multiplex PCR, the repertoire was profiled, and TCRdb retains in-frame clones only, with some absent. The sample has 50,000 or so clones; approximately 90% are singletons. The rearrangement uses TRBV4-3 and TRBJ2-5; 10 bases align to TRBD1. The sample consisted of peripheral blood. The receptor comes from a woman aged 80 or over with acute or convalescent COVID-19. The CDR3, as DNA: TGCGCCAGCAGCCAAGATTTTGTAGGACAGGGGGGTCAAGAGACCCAGTACTTC. This translates into CASSQDFVGQGGQETQYF.